This T cell receptor beta chain was identified in a study of T-cell memory formation after mild COVID-19. V dropped 1 base and J dropped 10; count of bases not matched to a gene: 8. Germline assignment: CDR1 SGHTA and CDR2 FQGTGA. This CDR3 has 15 amino acids. TCRdb analysed the 5' RACE reads with MiXCR anew, one entry per CDR3 protein. Found here are around 340,000 distinct CDR3 sequences, more than 20% of them singletons; the top ten hold around 13%. Sequencing was done on a sample of PBMCs or a T cell subset sorted from them (not recorded which). This TCR derives from an adult woman who had mild COVID-19 (a few samples of this study predate the infection). Cell type and time point are not known. The V call is TRBV7-3, the J call TRBJ2-1; 9 bases fit TRBD2. CDR3 residues: CASSLNRGGAGEQFF. The CDR3 region has the DNA TGTGCCAGCAGCTTAAATCGCGGGGGGGCCGGAGAGCAGTTCTTC.